These 10 T cell receptor beta chains were all obtained from the same sample, sequenced in a study of long-term antiretroviral therapy in people with HIV. The authors ran the immunoSEQ assay, v3.0, at survey level. Clones were read by immunoSEQ multiplex PCR, and TCRdb kept only the in-frame ones, dropping some. The data show 26,000 or so clones, roughly 90% seen once. This sample comprised unsorted PBMCs, obtained 0.5 years after starting antiretroviral therapy. All receptors come from a young woman with HIV.

Here the CDR3 DNA reads TGTGCCAGCAGCTTAACGGGGAGACATGGCTACACCTTC. Its protein is CASSLTGRHGYTF. The chain carries TRBV7-8 and TRBJ1-2; no firm D call. V shed 2 bases and J shed 6 bases, with 10 bases lying between them. Germline V gene sequence: CDR1 SGHVS, CDR2 FQNEAQ. This CDR3 contains 13 residues.

The rearrangement joins TRBV4-3 to TRBJ2-7; 7 bases align to TRBD2. CDR1 and CDR2 from the germline V gene are LGHNA and YSLEER. J gave up 0 bases and V 4 bases, and 6 bases lay outside the gene matches. The CDR3 extends over 15 amino acids. The CDR3 nucleotides are TGCGCCAGCAGCCGGCACCTAGCGGACTCCTACGAGCAGTACTTC. It translates to CASSRHLADSYEQYF.

The rearrangement uses TRBV13 and TRBJ1-6; TRBD1 might be the D (5 bases). The germline CDR1 and CDR2 sequences are PRHDT and FYEKMQ (reference sequence). Trimming pared 6 bases from V and 4 bases from J, leaving 13 bases between. The CDR3 has 15 amino acids. CDR3 residues: CASSARDGYNSPLHF. CDR3 bases: TGTGCCAGCAGTGCCCGGGACGGATATAATTCACCCCTCCACTTT.

V usage is TRBV7-9 and J usage is TRBJ2-1; TRBD1 or TRBD2 may be the D gene (7 bases each). The CDR3 is 15 residues long. The ends were cut back, 7 bases at V and 7 bases at J, with 20 bases in the middle. Germline CDR1 reads SEHNR; CDR2 reads FQNEAQ (reference sequence). The chain's CDR3 is CASILGGPGRNEQFF. The DNA of the CDR3 is TGTGCCAGCATTCTAGGGGGCCCCGGGAGGAATGAGCAGTTCTTC.

The rearrangement links TRBV7-3 to TRBJ1-2; D is unclear. V was cut by 4 bases and J by 2 bases, with 14 bases left in between. This CDR3 has 15 amino acids. Germline CDR1 and CDR2: SGHTA and FQGTGA. The CDR3 loop reads CASSSRTGGNYGYTF. CDR3 nucleotide sequence: TGTGCCAGCAGCTCCAGGACTGGAGGGAACTATGGCTACACCTTC.

The V and J genes are TRBV4-3 and TRBJ2-3, with D maybe TRBD2 (7 bases). Germline V gene lookup returns CDR1 LGHNA and CDR2 YSLEER. V lost 6 bases and J lost 0, with 13 bases in between. This CDR3 contains 15 residues. DNA for the CDR3: TGCGCCAGCAGAGGGGGGGGCGCGAGCACAGATACGCAGTATTTT. Amino acid sequence: CASRGGGASTDTQYF.

The chain employs TRBV7-2 and TRBJ2-1, with no clear D. Germline CDR1 and CDR2: SGHTA and FQGNSA. CDR3 length equals 14 residues. Trimming took off 5 bases at V and 1 base at J, with 9 bases between the two ends. CDR3 residues: CASSPLGSYNEQFF. As DNA, the CDR3 is TGTGCCAGCAGCCCCCTGGGGTCCTACAATGAGCAGTTCTTC. The full variable domain, rest sourced from reference TRBV7-2 and TRBJ2-1, is GAGVSQSPSNKVTEKGKDVELRCDPISGHTALYWYRQSLGQGLEFLIYFQGNSAPDKSGLPSDRFSAERTGGSVSTLTIQRTQQEDSAVYLCASSPLGSYNEQFFGPGTRLTVL.

The J gene is TRBJ1-2, the V gene TRBV28; D is undetermined. Germline-derived CDR1 and CDR2 are MDHEN and SYDVKM. The CDR3 consists of 18 residues. V shed 3 bases and J shed 2 bases, with 22 bases lying between them. CDR3 nucleotides: TGTGCCAGCAGTTTCTTTCCGGACGGATCGCCCCGGAACTATGGCTACACCTTC. It codes for CASSFFPDGSPRNYGYTF.

This chain joins TRBV19 and TRBJ2-3, with TRBD1 matching 7 bases. The germline CDR1 and CDR2 sequences are LNHDA and SQIVND (reference sequence). Losses at the gene ends were 7 bases for V and 3 bases for J; bases not matched to a gene: 10. The CDR3 totals 15 residues. The CDR3 sequence: CASNYRGGGTDTQYF. The CDR3 nucleotides read TGTGCCAGTAATTATAGAGGGGGCGGGACAGATACGCAGTATTTT.

This chain joins TRBV4-3 and TRBJ1-2, with a weak D call TRBD1 (6 bases). V shed 1 base and J shed 3 bases, with 12 bases lying between them. This CDR3 has 15 residues. Germline CDR1 reads LGHNA; CDR2 reads YSLEER. The CDR3 DNA reads TGCGCCAGCAGCCAAGGGTATCCAGGGGACTATGGCTACACCTTC. Its protein is CASSQGYPGDYGYTF.